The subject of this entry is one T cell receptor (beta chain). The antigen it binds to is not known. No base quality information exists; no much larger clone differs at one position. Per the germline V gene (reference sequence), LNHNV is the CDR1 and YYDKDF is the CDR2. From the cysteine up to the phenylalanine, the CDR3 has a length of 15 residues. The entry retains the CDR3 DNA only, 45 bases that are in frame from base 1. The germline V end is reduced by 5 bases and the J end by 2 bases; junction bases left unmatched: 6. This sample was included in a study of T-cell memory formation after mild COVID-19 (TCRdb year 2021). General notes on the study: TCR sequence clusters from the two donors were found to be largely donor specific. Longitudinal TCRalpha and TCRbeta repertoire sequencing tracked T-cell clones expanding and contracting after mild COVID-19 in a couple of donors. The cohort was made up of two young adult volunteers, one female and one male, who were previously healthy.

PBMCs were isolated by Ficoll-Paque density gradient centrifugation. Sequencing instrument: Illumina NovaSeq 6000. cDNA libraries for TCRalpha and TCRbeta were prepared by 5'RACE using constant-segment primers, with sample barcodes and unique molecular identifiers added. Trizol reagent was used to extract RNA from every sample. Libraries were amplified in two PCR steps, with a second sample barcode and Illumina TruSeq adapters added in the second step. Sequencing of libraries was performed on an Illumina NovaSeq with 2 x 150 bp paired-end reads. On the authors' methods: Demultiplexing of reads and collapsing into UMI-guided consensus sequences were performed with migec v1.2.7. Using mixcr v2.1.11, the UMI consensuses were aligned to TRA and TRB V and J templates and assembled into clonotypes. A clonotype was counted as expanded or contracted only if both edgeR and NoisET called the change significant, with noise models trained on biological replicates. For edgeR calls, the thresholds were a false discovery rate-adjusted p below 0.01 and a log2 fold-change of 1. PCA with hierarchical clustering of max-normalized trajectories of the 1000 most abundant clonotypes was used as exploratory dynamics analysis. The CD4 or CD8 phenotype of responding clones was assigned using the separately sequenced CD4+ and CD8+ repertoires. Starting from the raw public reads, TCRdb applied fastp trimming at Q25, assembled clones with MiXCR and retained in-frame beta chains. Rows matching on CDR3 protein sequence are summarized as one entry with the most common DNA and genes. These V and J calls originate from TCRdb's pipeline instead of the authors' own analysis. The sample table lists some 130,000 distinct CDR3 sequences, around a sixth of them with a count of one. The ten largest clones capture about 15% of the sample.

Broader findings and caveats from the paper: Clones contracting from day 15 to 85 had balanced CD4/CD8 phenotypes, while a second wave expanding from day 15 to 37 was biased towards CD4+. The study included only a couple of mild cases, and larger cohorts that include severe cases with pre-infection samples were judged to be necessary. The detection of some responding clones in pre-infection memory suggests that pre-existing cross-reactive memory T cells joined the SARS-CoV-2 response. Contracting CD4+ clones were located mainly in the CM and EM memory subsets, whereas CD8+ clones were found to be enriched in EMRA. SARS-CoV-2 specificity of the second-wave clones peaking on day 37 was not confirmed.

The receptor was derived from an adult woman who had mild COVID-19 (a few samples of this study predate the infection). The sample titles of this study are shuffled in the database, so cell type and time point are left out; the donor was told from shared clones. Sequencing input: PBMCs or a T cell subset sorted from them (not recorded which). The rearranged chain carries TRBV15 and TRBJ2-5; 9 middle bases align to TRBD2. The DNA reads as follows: TGTGCCACCAGCCCGGGACTAGCCGAACAAGAGACCCAGTACTTC. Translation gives CATSPGLAEQETQYF.